The clone carrying this T cell receptor (beta chain) was seen many times. Antigen specificity is unknown. As the method for making TCR beta libraries, quantitative 5'-RACE with molecular barcodes was used. MiXCR, run by TCRdb on the 5' RACE reads, gives a single entry per CDR3 protein. The data contain approximately 42,000 distinct CDR3 sequences, over 3.5% of them singletons. The sample originates from a study of CD8 T cells in ankylosing spondylitis. The CDR3 consists of 13 residues. CDR1 is SGDLS, CDR2 YYNGEE, per germline. The V end lost 3 bases, the J end lost 5 bases, and 11 bases lay between the germline ends. Findings of the study overall: Roughly 8 highly homologous variants formed a TCR beta motif that appeared characteristic of ankylosing spondylitis blood. Both synovial fluid and blood in reactive arthritis had previously been reported to carry some motif variants.

The sample comprised blood, either unsorted or a sorted T cell fraction (not recorded which). The rearrangement links TRBV9 to TRBJ2-5; D is possibly TRBD2 (5 bases). This receptor was identified in a female donor with ankylosing spondylitis or in good health (not recorded which). The CDR3 DNA sequence: TGTGCCAGCAGCGCCGGGGATAGGGAGACCCAGTACTTC. Translated: CASSAGDRETQYF. The full variable domain, completed using reference TRBV9 and TRBJ2-5, is DSGVTQTPKHLITATGQRVTLRCSPRSGDLSVYWYQQSLDQGLQFLIQYYNGEERAKGNILERFSAQQFPDLHSELNLSSLELGDSALYFCASSAGDRETQYFGPGTRLLVL.